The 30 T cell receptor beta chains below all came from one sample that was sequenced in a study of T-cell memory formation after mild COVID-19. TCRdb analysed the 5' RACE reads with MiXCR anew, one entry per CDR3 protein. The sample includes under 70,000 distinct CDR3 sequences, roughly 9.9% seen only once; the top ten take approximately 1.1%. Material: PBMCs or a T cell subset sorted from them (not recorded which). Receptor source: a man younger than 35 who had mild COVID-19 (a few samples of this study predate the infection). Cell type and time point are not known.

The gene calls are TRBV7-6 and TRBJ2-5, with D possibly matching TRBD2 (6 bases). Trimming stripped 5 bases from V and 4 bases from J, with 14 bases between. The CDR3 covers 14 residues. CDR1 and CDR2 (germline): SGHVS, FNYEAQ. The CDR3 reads CASSKRLVRETQYF. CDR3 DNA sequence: TGTGCCAGCAGCAAAAGACTAGTAAGAGAGACCCAGTACTTC.

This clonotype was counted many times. The CDR3: CASSFSDYGYTF. The CDR3 coding sequence is TGTGCCAGCAGTTTCTCCGACTATGGCTACACCTTC. The chain has TRBV12-3 or TRBV12-4 and TRBJ1-2; D is unclear. This CDR3 has 12 amino acids. Trimming pared 3 bases from V and 3 bases from J, leaving 5 bases between.

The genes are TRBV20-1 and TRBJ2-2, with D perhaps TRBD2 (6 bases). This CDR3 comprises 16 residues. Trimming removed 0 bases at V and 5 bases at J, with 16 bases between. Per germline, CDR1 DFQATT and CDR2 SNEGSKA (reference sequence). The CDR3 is CSARDHFAGRTGELFF. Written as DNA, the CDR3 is TGCAGTGCTAGAGATCATTTTGCGGGGCGGACCGGGGAGCTGTTTTTT.

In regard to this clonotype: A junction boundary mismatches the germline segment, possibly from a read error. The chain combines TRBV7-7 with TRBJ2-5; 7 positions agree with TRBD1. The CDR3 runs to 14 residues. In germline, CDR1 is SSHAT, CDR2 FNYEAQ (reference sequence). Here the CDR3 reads CASSLTGPVETQYF. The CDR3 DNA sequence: TGTGCTAGCAGCCTGACAGGGCCGGTAGAGACCCAGTACTTC.

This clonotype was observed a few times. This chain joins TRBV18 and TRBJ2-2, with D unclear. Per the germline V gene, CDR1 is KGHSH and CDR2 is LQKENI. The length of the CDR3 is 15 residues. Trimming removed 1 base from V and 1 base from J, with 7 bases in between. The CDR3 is CASSPLGKNTGELFF. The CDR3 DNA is TGTGCCAGCTCACCACTGGGGAAGAACACCGGGGAGCTGTTTTTT.

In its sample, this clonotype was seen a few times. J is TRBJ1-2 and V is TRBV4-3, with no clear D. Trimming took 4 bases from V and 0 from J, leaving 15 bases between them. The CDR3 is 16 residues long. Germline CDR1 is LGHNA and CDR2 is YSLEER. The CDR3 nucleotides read TGCGCCAGCAGCCCCACCTTAGTGTTAGCTAACTATGGCTACACCTTC. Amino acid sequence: CASSPTLVLANYGYTF.

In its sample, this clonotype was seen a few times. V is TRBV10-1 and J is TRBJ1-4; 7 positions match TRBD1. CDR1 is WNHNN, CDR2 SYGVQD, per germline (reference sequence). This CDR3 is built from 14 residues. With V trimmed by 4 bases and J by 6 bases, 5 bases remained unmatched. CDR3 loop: CASSAGGEDEKLFF. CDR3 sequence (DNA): TGCGCCAGCAGTGCAGGGGGAGAGGATGAAAAACTGTTTTTT.

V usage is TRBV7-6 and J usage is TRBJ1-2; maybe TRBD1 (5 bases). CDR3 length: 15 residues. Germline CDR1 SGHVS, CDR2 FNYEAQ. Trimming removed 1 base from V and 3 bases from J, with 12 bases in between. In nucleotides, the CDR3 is TGTGCCAGCAGCTTAGGGGGAGGCAGGGACTATGGCTACACCTTC. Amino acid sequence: CASSLGGGRDYGYTF.

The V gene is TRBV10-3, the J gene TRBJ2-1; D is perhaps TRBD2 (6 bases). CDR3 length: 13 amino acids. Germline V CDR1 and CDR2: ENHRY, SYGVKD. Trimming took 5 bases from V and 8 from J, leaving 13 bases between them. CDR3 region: CAISIWEDDEQFF. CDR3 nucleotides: TGTGCCATCAGTATTTGGGAGGATGATGAGCAGTTCTTC.

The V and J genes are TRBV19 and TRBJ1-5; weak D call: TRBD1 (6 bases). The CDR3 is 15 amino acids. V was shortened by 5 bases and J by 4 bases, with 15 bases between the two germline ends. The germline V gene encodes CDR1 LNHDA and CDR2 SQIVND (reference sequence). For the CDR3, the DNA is TGTGCCAGTAGTTTGATAGGACAGAATAATCAGCCCCAGCATTTT. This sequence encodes CASSLIGQNNQPQHF. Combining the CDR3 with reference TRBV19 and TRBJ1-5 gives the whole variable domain DGGITQSPKYLFRKEGQNVTLSCEQNLNHDAMYWYRQDPGQGLRLIYYSQIVNDFQKGDIAEGYSVSREKKESFPLTVTSAQKNPTAFYLCASSLIGQNNQPQHFGDGTRLSIL.

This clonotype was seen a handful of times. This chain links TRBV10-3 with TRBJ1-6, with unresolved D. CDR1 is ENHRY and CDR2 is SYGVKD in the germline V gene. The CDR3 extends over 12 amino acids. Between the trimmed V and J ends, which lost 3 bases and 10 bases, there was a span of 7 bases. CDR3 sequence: CAISDPGSPLHF. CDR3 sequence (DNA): TGTGCCATCAGTGACCCTGGCTCACCCCTCCACTTT.

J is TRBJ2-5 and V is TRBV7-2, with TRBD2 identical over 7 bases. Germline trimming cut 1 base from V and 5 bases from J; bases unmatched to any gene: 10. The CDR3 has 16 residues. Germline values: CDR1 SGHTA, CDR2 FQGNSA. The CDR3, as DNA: TGTGCCAGCAGCTTAGTACGACTAGCCTCCGGGGAGACCCAGTACTTC. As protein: CASSLVRLASGETQYF.

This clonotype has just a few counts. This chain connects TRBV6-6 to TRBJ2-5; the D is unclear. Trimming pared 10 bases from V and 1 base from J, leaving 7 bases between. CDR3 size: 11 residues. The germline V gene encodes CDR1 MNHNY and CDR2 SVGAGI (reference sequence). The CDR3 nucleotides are TGTGCCACAACAGCCCAAGAGACCCAGTACTTC. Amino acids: CATTAQETQYF.

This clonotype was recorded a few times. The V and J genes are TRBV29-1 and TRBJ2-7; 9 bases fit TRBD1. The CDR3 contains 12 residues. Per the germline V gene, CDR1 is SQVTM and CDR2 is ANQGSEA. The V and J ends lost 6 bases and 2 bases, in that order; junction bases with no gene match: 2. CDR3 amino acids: CSVGQGTYEQYF. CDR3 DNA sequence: TGCAGCGTCGGACAGGGGACCTACGAGCAGTACTTC.

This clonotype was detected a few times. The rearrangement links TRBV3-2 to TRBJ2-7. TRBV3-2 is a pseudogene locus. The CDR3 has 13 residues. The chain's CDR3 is CASSQDCTYEQYF. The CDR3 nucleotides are TGTGCCAGCAGCCAAGATTGCACCTACGAGCAGTACTTC.

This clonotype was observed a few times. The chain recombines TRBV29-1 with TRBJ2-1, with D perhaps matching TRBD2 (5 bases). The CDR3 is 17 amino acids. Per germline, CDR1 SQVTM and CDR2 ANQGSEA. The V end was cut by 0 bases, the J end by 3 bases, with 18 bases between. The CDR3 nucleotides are TGCAGCGTTGAAGATCGGATCCGGACTCCGGACTACAATGAGCAGTTCTTC. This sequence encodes CSVEDRIRTPDYNEQFF.

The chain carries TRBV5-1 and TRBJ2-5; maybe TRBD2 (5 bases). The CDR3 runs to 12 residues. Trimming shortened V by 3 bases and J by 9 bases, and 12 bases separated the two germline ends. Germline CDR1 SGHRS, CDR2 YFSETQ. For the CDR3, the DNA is TGCGCCAGCAGCTCAGCCGGACTCCCCCAGTACTTC. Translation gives CASSSAGLPQYF.

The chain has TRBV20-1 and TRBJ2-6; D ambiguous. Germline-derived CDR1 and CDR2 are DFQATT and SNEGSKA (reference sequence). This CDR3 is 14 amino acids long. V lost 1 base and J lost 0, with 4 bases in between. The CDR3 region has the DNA TGCAGTGCTAGAGCGTTCTCTGGGGCCAACGTCCTGACTTTC. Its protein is CSARAFSGANVLTF.

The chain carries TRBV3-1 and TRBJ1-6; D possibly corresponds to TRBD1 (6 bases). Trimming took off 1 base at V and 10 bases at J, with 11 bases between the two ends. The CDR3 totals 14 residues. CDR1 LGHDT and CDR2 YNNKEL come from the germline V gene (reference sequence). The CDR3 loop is CASSQAQGGSPLHF. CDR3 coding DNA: TGTGCCAGCAGCCAAGCACAGGGAGGATCACCCCTCCACTTT.

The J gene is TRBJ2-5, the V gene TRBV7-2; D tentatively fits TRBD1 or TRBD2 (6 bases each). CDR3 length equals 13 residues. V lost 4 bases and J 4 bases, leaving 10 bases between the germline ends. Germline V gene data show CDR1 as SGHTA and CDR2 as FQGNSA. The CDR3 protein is CASSYRGPETQYF. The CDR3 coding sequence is TGTGCCAGCAGCTATCGGGGGCCAGAGACCCAGTACTTC.

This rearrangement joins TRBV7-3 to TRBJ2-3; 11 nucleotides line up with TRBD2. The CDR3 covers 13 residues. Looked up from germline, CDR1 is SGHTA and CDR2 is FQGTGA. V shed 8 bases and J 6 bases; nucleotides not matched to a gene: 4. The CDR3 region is CASCSGGADTQYF. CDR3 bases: TGTGCCAGCTGTAGCGGGGGGGCGGATACGCAGTATTTT.

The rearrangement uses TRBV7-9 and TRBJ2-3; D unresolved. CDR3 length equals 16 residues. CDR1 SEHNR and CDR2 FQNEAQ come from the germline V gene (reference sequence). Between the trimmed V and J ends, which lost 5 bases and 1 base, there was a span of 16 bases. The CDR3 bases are TGTGCCAGCAGCCACAGCAAGGGTAGGGGCACAGATACGCAGTATTTT. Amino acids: CASSHSKGRGTDTQYF.

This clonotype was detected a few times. For the CDR3, the DNA is TGTGCCAGCAGTTACGGACAGGGCGGGGATTCACCCCTCCACTTT. Protein sequence: CASSYGQGGDSPLHF. The chain combines TRBV6-6 with TRBJ1-6; the match to TRBD1 covers 8 bases. CDR1 and CDR2 (germline): MNHNY, SVGAGI (reference sequence). The CDR3 length is 15 residues. V shed 2 bases and J 8 bases; nucleotides not matched to a gene: 5.

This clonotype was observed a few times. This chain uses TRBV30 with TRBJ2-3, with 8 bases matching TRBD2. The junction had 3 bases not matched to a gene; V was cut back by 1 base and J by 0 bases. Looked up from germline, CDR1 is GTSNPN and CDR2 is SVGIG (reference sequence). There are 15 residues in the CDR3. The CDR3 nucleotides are TGTGCCTGGAGTGCCGGGACTAGGAGCACAGATACGCAGTATTTT. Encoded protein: CAWSAGTRSTDTQYF.

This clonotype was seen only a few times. The CDR3 here is CASSLASAGGFTEAFF. CDR3 DNA: TGTGCCAGCAGCTTAGCGTCGGCAGGGGGGTTCACTGAAGCTTTCTTT. The chain links TRBV7-2 to TRBJ1-1; TRBD1 agrees at 7 bases. The germline gives CDR1 SGHTA, CDR2 FQGNSA. V lost 0 bases to trimming and J lost 4 bases; unmatched junction nucleotides: 8. The CDR3 runs to 16 residues.

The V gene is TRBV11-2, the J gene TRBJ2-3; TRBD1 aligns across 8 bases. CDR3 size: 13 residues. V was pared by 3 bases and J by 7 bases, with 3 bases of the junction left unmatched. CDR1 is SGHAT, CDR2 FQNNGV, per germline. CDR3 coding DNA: TGTGCCAGCAGCTTGGACAGGGACCATACGCAGTATTTT. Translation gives CASSLDRDHTQYF.

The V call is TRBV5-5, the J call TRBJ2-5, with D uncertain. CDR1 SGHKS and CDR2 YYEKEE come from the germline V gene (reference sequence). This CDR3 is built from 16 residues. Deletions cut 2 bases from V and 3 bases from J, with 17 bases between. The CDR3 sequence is CASSFRQALREETQYF. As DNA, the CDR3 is TGTGCCAGCAGCTTTCGGCAGGCCCTTCGGGAAGAGACCCAGTACTTC.

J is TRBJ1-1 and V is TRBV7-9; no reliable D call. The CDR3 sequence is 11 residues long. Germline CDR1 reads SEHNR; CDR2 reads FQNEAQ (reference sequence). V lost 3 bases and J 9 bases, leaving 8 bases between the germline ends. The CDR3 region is CASSFYDQAFF. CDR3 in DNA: TGTGCCAGCAGCTTCTATGACCAAGCTTTCTTT.

CDR3 protein: CASSLRSWGTDTQYF. CDR3 in DNA: TGTGCCAGCAGCCTCCGGAGTTGGGGCACAGATACGCAGTATTTT. This chain uses TRBV7-2 with TRBJ2-3; no clear D. The CDR3 has 15 amino acids. Germline V gene sequence: CDR1 SGHTA, CDR2 FQGNSA. V dropped 5 bases and J dropped 1 base, with 13 bases sitting between them.

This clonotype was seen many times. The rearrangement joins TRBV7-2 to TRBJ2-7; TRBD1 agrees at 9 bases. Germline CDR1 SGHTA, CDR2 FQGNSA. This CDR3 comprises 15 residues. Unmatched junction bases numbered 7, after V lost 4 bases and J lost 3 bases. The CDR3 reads CASSWQGTGSYEQYF. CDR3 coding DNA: TGTGCCAGCAGCTGGCAGGGGACAGGGAGCTACGAGCAGTACTTC.